One and the same sample provided the 23 T cell receptor beta chains below, sequenced in a study of blood T cell repertoires in COVID-19. Profiled with immunoSEQ multiplex PCR; TCRdb holds only in-frame clones, not every one. The table has more than 200,000 clones, around 90% seen once; the top ten hold approximately 1.3%. The sequencing sample was made of peripheral blood. Receptors were obtained from a man of 80 years or more with acute or convalescent COVID-19.

For this clone: Other DNA sequences in the same sample also yield this CDR3. This chain links TRBV18 with TRBJ2-5, with 10 bases matching TRBD2. CDR3 length: 16 amino acids. J lost 2 bases, V lost 0 bases, and 3 bases had no gene match. CDR1 and CDR2 from the germline V gene are KGHSH and LQKENI. The CDR3 DNA reads TGTGCCAGCTCACCACCGGCTAGCGGGGGTCAAGAGACCCAGTACTTC. Translation: CASSPPASGGQETQYF.

The chain carries TRBV24-1 and TRBJ1-5; D is unclear. This CDR3 is built from 13 residues. The V and J ends lost 5 bases and 6 bases respectively, with 10 bases between them. CDR1 KGHDR and CDR2 SFDVKD come from the germline V gene. The CDR3 region has the DNA TGTGCCACCAGTGGGATAGGAGGTCAGCCCCAGCATTTT. This sequence encodes CATSGIGGQPQHF.

The CDR3 region is CASSPAGATEAFF. CDR3 nucleotides: TGTGCCAGCAGTCCAGCAGGGGCCACTGAAGCTTTCTTT. V is TRBV7-3 and J is TRBJ1-1; the D gene is possibly TRBD1 (6 bases). The CDR3 spans 13 residues. Between the trimmed V and J ends, which lost 6 bases and 4 bases, there was a span of 12 bases. Germline CDR1 SGHTA, CDR2 FQGTGA.

The rearrangement links TRBV3-1 (or the pseudogene TRBV3-2) to TRBJ2-1, with 9 bases fitting TRBD2. V gave up 5 bases and J gave up 4 bases; unmatched junction bases: 6. CDR3 length equals 15 residues. CDR1 and CDR2 from the germline V gene are LGHDT and YNNKEL (reference sequence). The CDR3 nucleotides read TGTGCCAGCAGCTTGCTAGCGGGGCTTTACAATGAGCAGTTCTTC. It encodes CASSLLAGLYNEQFF.

The rearrangement links TRBV19 to TRBJ2-5; possibly TRBD2 for D (6 bases). V was pared by 11 bases and J by 0 bases, with 10 bases between. Per germline, CDR1 LNHDA and CDR2 SQIVND (reference sequence). CDR3 length equals 12 residues. The CDR3 region is CAAGRHQETQYF. The CDR3 DNA sequence: TGTGCCGCGGGGAGGCACCAAGAGACCCAGTACTTC.

The chain couples TRBV2 to TRBJ1-4; 8 bases are shared with TRBD1. The V segment lost 6 bases and the J segment 0 bases; nucleotides outside the gene matches: 9. Germline CDR1 is SNHLY and CDR2 is FYNNEI. The CDR3 is 17 amino acids. The CDR3 DNA sequence: TGTGCCAGCAGACATACAGGGGGGTCGACAACTAATGAAAAACTGTTTTTT. Translated, it gives CASRHTGGSTTNEKLFF.

The chain links TRBV27 to TRBJ1-4, with 8 bases lining up with TRBD1. V lost 6 bases to trimming and J lost 6 bases; unmatched junction nucleotides: 3. CDR1 MNHEY and CDR2 SMNVEV come from the germline V gene (reference sequence). The CDR3 spans 13 residues. The CDR3 spells CASRQDRDEKLFF. The CDR3 nucleotides are TGTGCCAGCAGACAGGACAGGGATGAAAAACTGTTTTTT. The full variable domain, in which reference TRBV27 and TRBJ1-4 provide the parts outside the CDR3, is EAQVTQNPRYLITVTGKKLTVTCSQNMNHEYMSWYRQDPGLGLRQIYYSMNVEVTDKGDVPEGYKVSRKEKRNFPLILESPSPNQTSLYFCASRQDRDEKLFFGSGTQLSVL.

This chain connects TRBV6-5 to TRBJ2-5, with unresolved D. The CDR3 is made up of 16 amino acids. The germline V gene has CDR1 MNHEY and CDR2 SVGAGI. V dropped 2 bases and J dropped 3 bases, with 16 bases sitting between them. In nucleotides, the CDR3 is TGTGCCAGCAGTTACGGAGTTCCCCATCATGAAGAGACCCAGTACTTC. It codes for CASSYGVPHHEETQYF.

The V call is TRBV6-5, the J call TRBJ1-4; a possible D gene is TRBD1 (6 bases). Trimming took off 5 bases at V and 6 bases at J, with 16 bases between the two ends. Per the germline V gene, CDR1 is MNHEY and CDR2 is SVGAGI. The CDR3 consists of 15 residues. This CDR3 is CASSQTTGLDEKLFF. In DNA form, the CDR3 reads TGTGCCAGCAGTCAAACAACAGGGTTGGATGAAAAACTGTTTTTT.

The V gene is TRBV7-9, the J gene TRBJ2-5; D may be TRBD2 (6 bases). The germline V and J ends were trimmed by 4 bases and 5 bases, with 14 bases remaining between them. Germline loops: CDR1 SEHNR, CDR2 FQNEAQ (reference sequence). CDR3 length: 14 amino acids. CDR3 loop: CASSSGDSRETQYF. CDR3 nucleotide sequence: TGTGCCAGCAGCTCGGGAGATAGCCGGGAGACCCAGTACTTC.

The V call is TRBV7-2, the J call TRBJ2-7, with 9 nucleotides matching TRBD2. V lost 7 bases and J lost 3; bases outside the gene matches: 7. Germline V CDR1 and CDR2: SGHTA, FQGNSA. This CDR3 comprises 14 residues. The CDR3 region is CASNRDSGSYEQYF. The CDR3 region has the DNA TGTGCCAGCAACAGGGATAGCGGGAGCTACGAGCAGTACTTC. Full variable domain (rest looked up from reference TRBV7-2 and TRBJ2-7): GAGVSQSPSNKVTEKGKDVELRCDPISGHTALYWYRQSLGQGLEFLIYFQGNSAPDKSGLPSDRFSAERTGGSVSTLTIQRTQQEDSAVYLCASNRDSGSYEQYFGPGTRLTVT.

The V call is TRBV18, the J call TRBJ2-3; tentative D call: TRBD2 (6 bases). Germline CDR1 KGHSH, CDR2 LQKENI. Trimming removed 6 bases at V and 1 base at J, with 17 bases between. The CDR3 spans 16 residues. CDR3 nucleotides: TGTGCCAGCTCCCCCGGGAGCGATCGCCGCACAGATACGCAGTATTTT. This codes for CASSPGSDRRTDTQYF.

The chain recombines TRBV19 with TRBJ1-2; TRBD1 aligns across 8 bases. The length of the CDR3 is 14 residues. CDR1 is LNHDA, CDR2 SQIVND, per germline (reference sequence). J lost 6 bases, V lost 3 bases, and 6 bases had no gene match. The CDR3, as DNA: TGTGCCAGTAGTATCGCCTACAGGGGGGATGGCTACACCTTC. It encodes CASSIAYRGDGYTF.

The chain employs TRBV5-1 and TRBJ1-1, with D unclear. Germline CDR1 SGHRS, CDR2 YFSETQ. CDR3 length equals 14 residues. V lost 2 bases, J lost 7 bases, and 15 bases lay in between. CDR3 nucleotides: TGCGCCAGCAGCTTCGAGGGCCCTAATGTTGAAGCTTTCTTT. This translates into CASSFEGPNVEAFF.

This sequence joins TRBV19 and TRBJ2-5; a weak D match, TRBD1 (5 bases). V was shortened by 4 bases and J by 4 bases, with 7 bases between the two germline ends. This CDR3 comprises 12 residues. From germline, CDR1 is LNHDA and CDR2 SQIVND (reference sequence). The CDR3 sequence is CASSNRLETQYF. DNA for the CDR3: TGTGCCAGTAGTAACAGGTTAGAGACCCAGTACTTC.

The rearrangement uses TRBV11-1 and TRBJ1-6; the D is unclear. CDR1 is SGHAT and CDR2 is FQDESV in the germline V gene (reference sequence). This CDR3 comprises 14 residues. V was trimmed by 2 bases and J by 5 bases, leaving 7 bases between them. The CDR3 DNA is TGTGCCAGCAGCTTACCGGGAAATAATTCACCCCTCCACTTT. It specifies CASSLPGNNSPLHF. The variable domain in full, with the rest retrieved from reference TRBV11-1 and TRBJ1-6, is EAEVAQSPRYKITEKSQAVAFWCDPISGHATLYWYRQILGQGPELLVQFQDESVVDDSQLPKDRFSAERLKGVDSTLKIQPAELGDSAMYLCASSLPGNNSPLHFGNGTRLTVT.

The chain combines TRBV7-2 with TRBJ2-2, with D tentatively TRBD1 (6 bases). Germline V lookup: CDR1 SGHTA, CDR2 FQGNSA. Deletions cut 1 base from V and 5 bases from J, with 20 bases between. The CDR3 is made up of 18 amino acids. CDR3 residues: CASSLETGKVRWTGELFF. The CDR3 coding sequence is TGTGCCAGCAGCTTAGAGACAGGAAAGGTTAGGTGGACCGGGGAGCTGTTTTTT.

This clone appeared a single time. The V call is TRBV6-6, the J call TRBJ1-5, with a weak D call TRBD1 (6 bases). This CDR3 is built from 14 residues. In germline, CDR1 is MNHNY, CDR2 SVGAGI (reference sequence). The CDR3 sequence is CAGRGGGSNQPQHF. CDR3 sequence (DNA): TGTGCAGGAAGAGGGGGGGGCAGCAATCAGCCCCAGCATTTT.

The V call is TRBV23-1, the J call TRBJ2-3, with 10 bases that match TRBD1. TRBV23-1 is sorted into the ORF group, with uncertain function. The CDR3 sequence is 17 residues long. With V trimmed by 0 bases and J by 0 bases, 3 bases remained unmatched. The CDR3 is CASSQSGQGRSTDTQYF. DNA for the CDR3: TGCGCCAGCAGTCAATCGGGACAGGGGAGGAGCACAGATACGCAGTATTTT.

This clone was seen a single time. The rearrangement links TRBV4-3 to TRBJ2-5, with 9 positions matching TRBD2. This CDR3 comprises 18 residues. The germline V gene encodes CDR1 LGHNA and CDR2 YSLEER. J lost 4 bases, V lost 2 bases, and 14 bases had no gene match. Here the CDR3 reads CASSQLYTDYSGGETQYF. Written as DNA, the CDR3 is TGCGCCAGCAGCCAATTGTATACGGACTATAGCGGGGGAGAGACCCAGTACTTC.

The chain joins TRBV7-2 to TRBJ1-2; D unclear. CDR3 length equals 13 residues. Germline V lookup: CDR1 SGHTA, CDR2 FQGNSA. The V gene lost 1 base and the J gene lost 5 bases, with 8 bases spanning the gap. In DNA, the CDR3 is TGTGCCAGCAGCTTAGACGGGGTATATGGCTACACCTTC. It yields the protein CASSLDGVYGYTF.

This clone was counted a single time. The CDR3 protein is CASSLGGQGNDGYTF. The CDR3 DNA is TGCGCCAGCAGTCTGGGCGGACAGGGGAATGATGGCTACACCTTC. V gene TRBV5-1 combines with J gene TRBJ1-2, with 9 positions matching TRBD1. Germline V gives CDR1 SGHRS, CDR2 YFSETQ. The CDR3 sequence is 15 residues long. With V trimmed by 5 bases and J by 6 bases, 11 bases remained unmatched.

This chain links TRBV29-1 with TRBJ1-2; a weak D match, TRBD1 (6 bases). Germline lookup yields CDR1 SQVTM and CDR2 ANQGSEA. The V end lost 7 bases, the J end lost 3 bases, and 15 bases lay between the germline ends. The CDR3 covers 13 residues. The CDR3 DNA sequence: TGCAGCGGCTACAGGGATGGAGACTATGGCTACACCTTC. Translated, it gives CSGYRDGDYGYTF.